The present entry profiles one T cell receptor (beta chain) with its context. Only one count was recorded for this clone. What this receptor recognizes is not known. Base qualities are not at hand, and no much larger clone is one base apart. The CDR3 measures 15 amino acids from cysteine to phenylalanine. The retained sequence is limited to the CDR3, 45 bases, with the frame set at the first base. Trimming removed 0 bases from V and 4 bases from J, leaving 11 bases between the germline ends. Reading the germline V gene gives CDR1 SGHRS and CDR2 YFSETQ. Library preparation was by the immunoSEQ multiplex PCR assay. Held by TCRdb, this immuneACCESS table contains in-frame sequences only and omits some clones. Under half of the omission traces to an unresolved V gene where checked; the cause of the rest is unknown. A total of about 2,000 clones appear in this sample, roughly 79% of them only once. About an eighth of the sample lies in the top ten.

The data derive from a study of tumor T cells in aggressive B-cell lymphoma (dated by TCRdb to 2016 to 2017). The specimen was tumor tissue. Recombination connected TRBV5-1 to TRBJ2-1, with a tentative D gene TRBD2 over 7 matching bases. This TCR derives from an adult with diffuse large B cell lymphoma. The DNA reads as follows: TGCGCCAGCAGCTTGGACGGGGGGACATACAATGAGCAGTTCTTC. Its amino acids are CASSLDGGTYNEQFF. With the portions outside the CDR3 filled from the reference TRBV5-1 and TRBJ2-1 genes, the complete variable region becomes KAGVTQTPRYLIKTRGQQVTLSCSPISGHRSVSWYQQTPGQGLQFLFEYFSETQRNKGNFPGRFSGRQFSNSRSEMNVSTLELGDSALYLCASSLDGGTYNEQFFGPGTRLTVL.